These 28 T cell receptor beta chains originate from one sample sequenced in a study of T-cell reconstitution after alpha-beta-depleted transplantation in children. Study-wide points: After one year, T-cell counts and TCRbeta diversity mostly came from new T cells.

Molecular barcoding with unique molecular identifiers was used for the TCRbeta library. TCRdb fed the PCR reads into MiXCR, producing one record per CDR3 protein. The data contain about 300,000 distinct CDR3 sequences, over 7% of them singletons. These receptors' targets are unknown. The source material was peripheral blood, sampled 360 days after TCRalphabeta/CD19-depleted stem cell transplant. Receptors originate from a female patient aged 2-15 years who had a stem cell transplant for Fanconi anemia, so the T cells may come from the graft donor.

A few counts support this clonotype. The chain uses TRBV30 and TRBJ2-7, with D tentatively TRBD2 (5 bases). V was clipped by 0 bases and J by 3 bases, with 12 bases between them. Germline V lookup: CDR1 GTSNPN, CDR2 SVGIG (reference sequence). The CDR3 consists of 14 residues. CDR3 residues: CAWSVTGGLYEQYF. For the CDR3, the DNA is TGTGCCTGGAGTGTTACGGGCGGACTCTACGAGCAGTACTTC. The full variable domain, rest sourced from reference TRBV30 and TRBJ2-7, is SQTIHQWPATLVQPVGSPLSLECTVEGTSNPNLYWYRQAAGRGLQLLFYSVGIGQISSEVPQNLSASRPQDRQFILSSKKLLLSDSGFYLCAWSVTGGLYEQYFGPGTRLTVT.

In this sample, this clonotype turned up a few times. This chain connects TRBV18 to TRBJ1-6; D might be TRBD1 (5 bases). This CDR3 has 15 amino acids. Germline V gene sequence: CDR1 KGHSH, CDR2 LQKENI. Trimming stripped 3 bases from V and 5 bases from J, with 11 bases between. The CDR3 region has the DNA TGTGCCAGCTCACCGAGGGGAGGTGATAATTCACCCCTCCACTTT. It translates to CASSPRGGDNSPLHF.

Only a few counts were recorded for this clonotype. The chain has TRBV6-2 or TRBV6-3 and TRBJ2-1; 7 bases are a match to TRBD2. This CDR3 region has 15 residues. Germline V CDR1 and CDR2: MNHEY, SVGEGT. Trimming took 7 bases from V and 1 from J; bases not matched to a gene: 7. Here the CDR3 DNA reads TGTGCCAGCATCTTAGACGGGGGGTCCTACAATGAGCAGTTCTTC. Encoded protein: CASILDGGSYNEQFF.

In its sample, this clonotype was seen many times. This chain connects TRBV12-3 or TRBV12-4 to TRBJ2-7, with TRBD2 identical over 8 bases. There are 15 residues in the CDR3. Losses at the gene ends were 3 bases for V and 5 bases for J; bases not matched to a gene: 9. The CDR3: CASSFDVAGLHEQYF. In DNA form, the CDR3 reads TGTGCCAGCAGTTTTGACGTAGCGGGATTGCACGAGCAGTACTTC.

At least ten counts were recorded for this clonotype. The CDR3 sequence: CATAGDSSYNEQFF. The DNA of the CDR3 is TGTGCCACGGCAGGGGACAGCTCCTACAATGAGCAGTTCTTC. The rearrangement joins TRBV5-5 to TRBJ2-1; TRBD1 matches 7 bases. The CDR3 has 14 residues. The trim removed 9 bases at V and 0 bases at J, leaving 6 bases unmatched. Germline V gene lookup returns CDR1 SGHKS and CDR2 YYEKEE (reference sequence).

This clonotype was observed many times. CDR3 nucleotide sequence: TGTGCCAGCAGCTTAGGGAGTAGCGGGGGGGCCAACCAAGAGACCCAGTACTTC. Protein sequence: CASSLGSSGGANQETQYF. The gene calls are TRBV11-2 and TRBJ2-5; TRBD2 matches at 11 bases. Germline loops: CDR1 SGHAT, CDR2 FQNNGV. The CDR3 has 18 residues. V shed 1 base and J 0 bases; nucleotides not matched to a gene: 7.

This clonotype was found many times. The V and J genes are TRBV27 and TRBJ2-5; D possibly matches TRBD1 or TRBD2 (5 bases each). Germline CDR1 and CDR2: MNHEY and SMNVEV (reference sequence). CDR3 length: 15 amino acids. With 0 bases removed from V and 0 bases from J, the gap between germline ends came to 8 bases. The CDR3 protein is CASSLSWGYQETQYF. The CDR3 DNA sequence: TGTGCCAGCAGTTTATCGTGGGGGTACCAAGAGACCCAGTACTTC.

This clonotype was counted ten times or more. This chain links TRBV9 with TRBJ2-4; D gene unclear. Between the trimmed V and J ends, which lost 3 bases and 3 bases, there was a span of 10 bases. The CDR3 is 14 amino acids. Germline CDR1 and CDR2: SGDLS and YYNGEE. The chain's CDR3 is CASSGDDGKNIQYF. The CDR3 region has the DNA TGTGCCAGCAGCGGTGATGATGGCAAAAACATTCAGTACTTC.

This chain links TRBV20-1 with TRBJ1-1, with a tentative D call TRBD1 (5 bases). V shed 2 bases and J shed 3 bases, with 7 bases lying between them. CDR3 length equals 12 residues. Germline CDR1 and CDR2: DFQATT and SNEGSKA (reference sequence). CDR3 sequence (DNA): TGCAGTGCTAGAATGGGGGACACTGAAGCTTTCTTT. This codes for CSARMGDTEAFF.

In its sample, this clonotype was seen many times. CDR3 DNA: TGTGCCAGCAGTTTCCGGACAGGGAGCGATCAGCCCCAGCATTTT. This gives the protein CASSFRTGSDQPQHF. This rearrangement joins TRBV12-3 or TRBV12-4 to TRBJ1-5; TRBD1 matches at 8 bases. V shed 3 bases and J 5 bases; nucleotides not matched to a gene: 6. The CDR3 extends over 15 amino acids.

This clonotype was observed many times. The rearrangement links TRBV27 to TRBJ2-3, with 8 bases lining up with TRBD2. Trimming removed 6 bases from V and 2 bases from J; junction bases left unmatched: 7. The CDR3 has 15 residues. CDR1 is MNHEY and CDR2 is SMNVEV in the germline V gene (reference sequence). The CDR3 reads CASSYSGVDTDTQYF. The DNA of the CDR3 is TGTGCCAGCAGCTATAGCGGGGTCGACACAGATACGCAGTATTTT.

This chain's CDR3 is CASSLGGAGETQYF. The CDR3 nucleotides are TGTGCCAGCAGCCTGGGGGGGGCTGGAGAGACCCAGTACTTC. J is TRBJ2-5 and V is TRBV11-2; perhaps TRBD2 as D (7 bases). CDR1 SGHAT and CDR2 FQNNGV come from the germline V gene. Trimming left V 5 bases short and J 4 bases short, with 14 bases between. CDR3 length equals 14 residues.

This clonotype was picked up many times. J is TRBJ2-3 and V is TRBV10-1; 7 positions match TRBD1. The CDR3 is 15 residues long. V shed 3 bases, J shed 2 bases, and the junction held 5 bases outside the gene matches. Germline CDR1 is WNHNN and CDR2 is SYGVQD (reference sequence). The CDR3 DNA reads TGCGCCAGCAGTGATCAAAGGGGGCACACAGATACGCAGTATTTT. It encodes CASSDQRGHTDTQYF.

This clonotype came up many times. The chain uses TRBV4-2 and TRBJ2-1, with TRBD2 matching 9 bases. J gave up 0 bases and V 0 bases, and 12 bases lay outside the gene matches. Germline V gene lookup returns CDR1 LGHNA and CDR2 YNFKEQ. The CDR3 totals 20 residues. The CDR3 spells CASSQDKDLAGVSSYNEQFF. The CDR3 DNA reads TGTGCCAGCAGCCAAGATAAAGATTTAGCGGGAGTGAGCTCCTACAATGAGCAGTTCTTC.

This clonotype was detected many times. The rearrangement links TRBV7-3 to TRBJ2-2, with TRBD2 identical over 9 bases. J was trimmed by 4 bases and V by 2 bases; bases with no gene match: 5. The CDR3 spans 16 residues. CDR1 and CDR2 (germline): SGHTA, FQGTGA. The DNA of the CDR3 is TGTGCCAGCAGCTTAGCGGGAGGGCCGGTCACCGGGGAGCTGTTTTTT. Translation: CASSLAGGPVTGELFF.

This clonotype was observed many times. The CDR3 DNA sequence: TGTGCCAGCAATGAGCCGGGACAGCACTACGAGCAGTACTTC. This translates into CASNEPGQHYEQYF. The rearrangement joins TRBV2 to TRBJ2-7, with 7 bases aligning to TRBD1. CDR1 SNHLY and CDR2 FYNNEI come from the germline V gene. V was pared by 7 bases and J by 3 bases, with 9 bases of the junction left unmatched. The CDR3 has 14 amino acids.

This clonotype occurred many times. V is TRBV4-1 and J is TRBJ1-1; TRBD1 might be the D (6 bases). This CDR3 contains 14 residues. Trimming took off 2 bases at V and 3 bases at J, with 10 bases between the two ends. The germline CDR1 and CDR2 sequences are MGHRA and YSYEKL. The CDR3 bases are TGCGCCAGCAGCCAACCACAGGGATACACTGAAGCTTTCTTT. Translation gives CASSQPQGYTEAFF.

Ten or more counts support this clonotype. This chain joins TRBV20-1 and TRBJ2-1, with no clear D. The CDR3 consists of 17 residues. Germline V gives CDR1 DFQATT, CDR2 SNEGSKA (reference sequence). Trimming left V 0 bases short and J 0 bases short, with 15 bases between. The DNA for the CDR3 is TGCAGTGCTAGAGATACGGTGTGGAAGAACTCCTACAATGAGCAGTTCTTC. This encodes CSARDTVWKNSYNEQFF.

Concerning this clonotype itself: A clone one base away is much larger, so this may be a read error. The rearrangement uses TRBV2 and TRBJ2-7; TRBD2 matches 7 bases. With 5 bases clipped from V and 0 bases from J, the junction kept 7 bases outside the gene matches. Germline V gives CDR1 SNHLY, CDR2 FYNNEI. CDR3 length: 15 amino acids. This CDR3 reads CASSYTSESSYEQYF. The CDR3 DNA reads as TGTGCCAGCAGTTACACTAGCGAGAGCTCCTACGAGCAGTACTTC.

The V call is TRBV12-3 or TRBV12-4, the J call TRBJ2-1, with TRBD2 matching over 15 bases. Trimming cost V 1 base and J 8 bases; bases outside gene matches: 9. CDR3 length equals 18 residues. The CDR3 sequence is CASSLGVGTSGGRDEQFF. Written as DNA, the CDR3 is TGTGCCAGCAGTTTAGGGGTTGGGACTAGCGGGGGGAGGGATGAGCAGTTCTTC.

The J gene is TRBJ1-2, the V gene TRBV7-9; 7 nucleotides line up with TRBD1. The CDR3 totals 13 residues. V was pared by 0 bases and J by 7 bases, with 2 bases of the junction left unmatched. Germline values: CDR1 SEHNR, CDR2 FQNEAQ (reference sequence). CDR3 sequence reads: CASSLAGGGGYTF. The CDR3 DNA follows: TGTGCCAGCAGCTTAGCAGGGGGCGGTGGCTACACCTTC. Complete variable domain (other parts from reference TRBV7-9 and TRBJ1-2): DTGVSQNPRHKITKRGQNVTFRCDPISEHNRLYWYRQTLGQGPEFLTYFQNEAQLEKSRLLSDRFSAERPKGSFSTLEIQRTEQGDSAMYLCASSLAGGGGYTFGSGTRLTVV.

This chain joins TRBV28 and TRBJ1-2; TRBD1 might be the D (6 bases). CDR1 and CDR2 (germline): MDHEN, SYDVKM. There are 11 residues in the CDR3. V shed 5 bases and J shed 13 bases, with 14 bases lying between them. CDR3 DNA: TGTGCCAGCAGTCCTGACAGGAACCCCACCTTC. It yields the protein CASSPDRNPTF.

This clonotype was found many times. The chain joins TRBV3-1 to TRBJ2-2; D is ambiguous. The germline gives CDR1 LGHDT, CDR2 YNNKEL (reference sequence). The CDR3 is 14 amino acids. Trimming removed 1 base from V and 2 bases from J, with 5 bases in between. CDR3 in amino acids: CASSQGLNTGELFF. The CDR3 coding sequence is TGTGCCAGCAGCCAAGGGCTTAACACCGGGGAGCTGTTTTTT.

This clonotype was recorded a few times. CDR3 residues: CASSVPVGGGEKLFF. DNA for the CDR3: TGTGCCAGCAGTGTACCAGTAGGGGGGGGGGAAAAACTGTTTTTT. This chain links TRBV6-1 with TRBJ1-4, with D tentatively TRBD1 (6 bases). This CDR3 is 15 amino acids long. The V end was cut by 4 bases, the J end by 8 bases, with 17 bases between. The germline V gene encodes CDR1 MNHNS and CDR2 SASEGT.

This clonotype has a count of ten or more. The gene calls are TRBV12-3 or TRBV12-4 and TRBJ2-1; 10 bases align to TRBD2. CDR3 length: 14 residues. Losses at the gene ends were 7 bases for V and 3 bases for J; bases not matched to a gene: 3. CDR3: CASTKRGGYNEQFF. The DNA of the CDR3 is TGTGCCAGCACAAAGCGGGGGGGCTACAATGAGCAGTTCTTC.

This clonotype was counted ten times or more. J is TRBJ1-1 and V is TRBV29-1; D gene unclear. The CDR3 sequence is 12 residues long. V was trimmed by 5 bases and J by 5 bases, leaving 12 bases between them. The germline V gene has CDR1 SQVTM and CDR2 ANQGSEA. The CDR3: CSVLYMTTEAFF. For the CDR3, the DNA is TGCAGCGTTCTATACATGACTACTGAAGCTTTCTTT.

This clonotype has ten or more counts. This chain joins TRBV4-2 and TRBJ1-6; D unresolved. The germline V gene encodes CDR1 LGHNA and CDR2 YNFKEQ. The CDR3 contains 16 residues. The V end lost 3 bases, the J end lost 5 bases, and 14 bases lay between the germline ends. CDR3 residues: CASSHRNVADNSPLHF. CDR3 DNA: TGTGCCAGCAGCCACCGGAATGTGGCAGATAATTCACCCCTCCACTTT.

Ten or more counts support this clonotype. The chain combines TRBV24-1 with TRBJ2-5; weak D call: TRBD1 (7 bases). The CDR3 has 14 amino acids. Trimming left V 3 bases short and J 3 bases short, with 10 bases between. Germline-derived CDR1 and CDR2 are KGHDR and SFDVKD. The CDR3 bases are TGTGCCACCAGTGATCCCAGGGGGGAAGAGACCCAGTACTTC. It encodes CATSDPRGEETQYF.